Included here is one T cell receptor (beta chain) sequence, with context. Its antigen is still unknown. This CDR3 region has 14 residues. Germline V CDR1 and CDR2: KGHSH, LQKENI. With 3 bases clipped from V and 4 bases from J, the junction kept 3 bases outside the gene matches. The data are from a study of cytomegalovirus exposure and HLA in healthy donors. The study's findings and limits: Per published reports, the classifier diagnosed cytomegalovirus status with high specificity and sensitivity. Listed as cytomegalovirus-associated were 150 to 200 TCR beta chains. Rarity characterized most TCR sequences, yet some public TCRs appeared in many donors.

Sequenced by immunoSEQ multiplex PCR; TCRdb stores in-frame clones only, minus some. The sample shows fewer than 200,000 clones, around nine tenths of them seen only once. Sequenced input: PBMCs. J is TRBJ2-1 and V is TRBV18; TRBD1 matches 7 bases. The sequence was obtained from a man aged 18-30 years in good health and CMV-seropositive. CDR3: CASSPGTVYNEQFF. CDR3 coding DNA: TGTGCCAGCTCACCCGGGACAGTATACAATGAGCAGTTCTTC.